A single sample gave rise to the 27 T cell receptor beta chains below, sequenced in a study of blood T cell repertoires in COVID-19. Repertoires were generated with immunoSEQ multiplex PCR, while TCRdb's copy carries only in-frame clones and drops some. The sample yields about 270,000 clones, 85% to 90% seen once. Sequenced sample: PBMCs or T cells enriched from blood (not recorded which). These receptors were obtained from a woman aged 18-30 years who had recovered from COVID-19.

The J gene is TRBJ1-2, the V gene TRBV27; no clear D gene. V was shortened by 6 bases and J by 8 bases, with 13 bases between the two germline ends. Germline lookup yields CDR1 MNHEY and CDR2 SMNVEV (reference sequence). The CDR3 spans 12 residues. CDR3 coding DNA: TGTGCCAGCAGCCTCGCGGGCGGAGGCTACACCTTC. Protein: CASSLAGGGYTF.

The chain combines TRBV19 with TRBJ1-1; D gene ambiguous. Per the germline V gene, CDR1 is LNHDA and CDR2 is SQIVND (reference sequence). V lost 10 bases, J lost 3 bases, and 21 bases lay in between. The CDR3 spans 15 residues. CDR3 region: CATKDRPPEDTEAFF. CDR3 in DNA: TGTGCCACCAAGGATCGGCCCCCCGAGGACACTGAAGCTTTCTTT.

J is TRBJ1-5 and V is TRBV15; D uncertain. V was cut by 8 bases and J by 7 bases, with 18 bases left in between. Per the germline V gene, CDR1 is LNHNV and CDR2 is YYDKDF (reference sequence). The CDR3 covers 14 residues. In DNA form, the CDR3 reads TGTGCCACCCAGGCACCGGGGTCGGAACAGCCCCAGCATTTT. This gives the protein CATQAPGSEQPQHF.

This rearrangement joins TRBV16 to TRBJ1-1; TRBD1 matches 7 bases. The V and J ends lost 2 bases and 1 base, in that order; junction bases with no gene match: 1. CDR3 length: 14 amino acids. The germline CDR1 and CDR2 sequences are KGHSY and FQNENV. CDR3 DNA sequence: TGTGCCAGCAGCCAAAACAGGGGGAACACTGAAGCTTTCTTT. As protein: CASSQNRGNTEAFF.

The chain recombines TRBV15 with TRBJ1-2, with D unclear. The CDR3 is 11 residues long. From germline, CDR1 is LNHNV and CDR2 YYDKDF (reference sequence). Trimming pared 1 base from V and 8 bases from J, leaving 5 bases between. DNA for the CDR3: TGTGCCACCAGCAGAGCGGAGGGCTACACCTTC. It specifies CATSRAEGYTF.

V usage is TRBV14 and J usage is TRBJ1-1, with D possibly TRBD1 on 6 matching bases. CDR1 and CDR2 (germline): SGHDN, FVKESK. The CDR3 runs 15 residues. V lost 0 bases, J lost 5 bases, and 13 bases lay in between. In nucleotides, the CDR3 is TGTGCCAGCAGCCAAGAGGGACAACTCAGGACTGAAGCTTTCTTT. This encodes CASSQEGQLRTEAFF. Using reference TRBV14 and TRBJ1-1 for the parts outside the CDR3, the full variable domain is EAGVTQFPSHSVIEKGQTVTLRCDPISGHDNLYWYRRVMGKEIKFLLHFVKESKQDESGMPNNRFLAERTGGTYSTLKVQPAELEDSGVYFCASSQEGQLRTEAFFGQGTRLTVV.

The CDR3 sequence is CATSDSGQGRSKETQYF. CDR3 bases: TGTGCCACCAGTGATTCTGGACAGGGACGGTCAAAAGAGACCCAGTACTTC. The rearrangement joins TRBV24-1 to TRBJ2-5; 8 nucleotides match TRBD1. CDR1 and CDR2 (germline): KGHDR, SFDVKD. With 2 bases clipped from V and 3 bases from J, the junction kept 10 bases outside the gene matches. The CDR3 sequence is 17 residues long.

The rearrangement links TRBV13 to TRBJ2-5; the match to TRBD1 covers 7 bases. J lost 5 bases, V lost 6 bases, and 12 bases had no gene match. The CDR3 contains 15 residues. Germline V CDR1 and CDR2: PRHDT, FYEKMQ (reference sequence). The CDR3: CASSSRLTGTETQYF. The CDR3 DNA is TGTGCCAGCAGTTCGAGATTGACAGGGACCGAGACCCAGTACTTC.

This clone was observed once. The rearrangement links TRBV19 to TRBJ1-3, with 7 bases identical to TRBD1. CDR1 and CDR2 from the germline V gene are LNHDA and SQIVND (reference sequence). The CDR3 is 15 amino acids. J was trimmed by 0 bases and V by 6 bases; bases with no gene match: 5. The CDR3 spells CASRGRQGSGNTIYF. Written as DNA, the CDR3 is TGTGCCAGTAGGGGTAGACAGGGCTCTGGAAACACCATATATTTT.

The chain uses TRBV5-1 and TRBJ2-1, with TRBD2 identical over 9 bases. Germline CDR1 reads SGHRS; CDR2 reads YFSETQ. The CDR3 consists of 16 residues. J gave up 10 bases and V 4 bases, and 15 bases lay outside the gene matches. CDR3 nucleotide sequence: TGCGCCAGCAGCACCTCCGGGGCGGGGGGGCCGGTGGAGCAGTTCTTC. This encodes CASSTSGAGGPVEQFF.

The J gene is TRBJ2-2, the V gene TRBV3-1 (or the pseudogene TRBV3-2), with a tentative D call TRBD2 (5 bases). The CDR3 loop spans 15 amino acids. The V end was cut by 7 bases, the J end by 1 base, with 13 bases between. Germline CDR1 reads LGHDT; CDR2 reads YNNKEL (reference sequence). Here the CDR3 DNA reads TGTGCCAGCACCATAACGGCGGGGAACACCGGGGAGCTGTTTTTT. This encodes CASTITAGNTGELFF.

CDR3 nucleotides: TGTGCCAGCAGTTTAGTACAGAACACCGGGGAGCTGTTTTTT. It codes for CASSLVQNTGELFF. The V and J genes are TRBV27 and TRBJ2-2, with D uncertain. The CDR3 runs to 14 residues. Germline CDR1 and CDR2: MNHEY and SMNVEV (reference sequence). V was clipped by 2 bases and J by 1 base, with 5 bases between them.

The chain joins TRBV7-8 to TRBJ1-6; 10 nucleotides match TRBD1. CDR3 size: 19 residues. V dropped 4 bases and J dropped 7; count of bases not matched to a gene: 16. Germline CDR1 SGHVS, CDR2 FQNEAQ. The CDR3 DNA reads TGTGCCAGCAGCTCCGTCGGACAGGGGGATGACCTAATCAATTCACCCCTCCACTTT. Encoded protein: CASSSVGQGDDLINSPLHF. The full variable domain, rest sourced from reference TRBV7-8 and TRBJ1-6, is GAGVSQSPRYKVAKRGQDVALRCDPISGHVSLFWYQQALGQGPEFLTYFQNEAQLDKSGLPSDRFFAERPEGSVSTLKIQRTQQEDSAVYLCASSSVGQGDDLINSPLHFGNGTRLTVT.

V usage is TRBV28 and J usage is TRBJ2-1; 8 positions agree with TRBD2. The ends lost 3 bases at V and 3 bases at J; junction bases unmatched: 1. CDR1 and CDR2 (germline): MDHEN, SYDVKM. This CDR3 has 14 amino acids. As DNA, the CDR3 is TGTGCCAGCAGTTTGGCGGGGGGCTACAATGAGCAGTTCTTC. This translates into CASSLAGGYNEQFF. Using reference TRBV28 and TRBJ2-1 for the parts outside the CDR3, the full variable domain is DVKVTQSSRYLVKRTGEKVFLECVQDMDHENMFWYRQDPGLGLRLIYFSYDVKMKEKGDIPEGYSVSREKKERFSLILESASTNQTSMYLCASSLAGGYNEQFFGPGTRLTVL.

This chain connects TRBV27 to TRBJ2-2; TRBD2 aligns across 7 bases. J gave up 4 bases and V 3 bases, and 2 bases lay outside the gene matches. This CDR3 has 14 amino acids. Germline V CDR1 and CDR2: MNHEY, SMNVEV (reference sequence). As DNA, the CDR3 is TGTGCCAGCAGTTTGAGCGGGGCCACCGGGGAGCTGTTTTTT. It codes for CASSLSGATGELFF.

The CDR3 loop reads CASNDDRGRTGELFF. The CDR3, as DNA: TGTGCCAGCAACGATGACAGGGGAAGGACCGGGGAGCTGTTTTTT. This sequence joins TRBV2 and TRBJ2-2, with 8 bases matching TRBD1. V shed 7 bases and J 5 bases; nucleotides not matched to a gene: 9. CDR1 is SNHLY and CDR2 is FYNNEI in the germline V gene. The CDR3 is made up of 15 amino acids.

The gene calls are TRBV7-9 and TRBJ1-1; maybe TRBD1 (6 bases). The CDR3 totals 12 residues. Trimming stripped 5 bases from V and 6 bases from J, with 10 bases between. CDR1 and CDR2 (germline): SEHNR, FQNEAQ (reference sequence). The CDR3 DNA sequence: TGTGCCAGCAGCCCGGACAGACCTGAAGCTTTCTTT. Translation gives CASSPDRPEAFF.

This rearrangement joins TRBV21-1 to TRBJ1-5; the listed D gene, TRBD1, was not tested against the DNA. TRBV21-1 is reported as a pseudogene. This CDR3 is 14 amino acids long. This CDR3 reads CASSKGHFNQPQHF. The CDR3 nucleotides read TGTGCCAGCAGCAAAGGGCATTTCAATCAGCCCCAGCATTTT.

Comment on this clone: This sample also contains other DNA sequences that code for the same CDR3. The gene calls are TRBV3-1 (or the pseudogene TRBV3-2) and TRBJ1-6, with D unclear. V was pared by 0 bases and J by 11 bases, with 11 bases between. Germline-derived CDR1 and CDR2 are LGHDT and YNNKEL (reference sequence). The CDR3 contains 14 residues. The CDR3 spells CASSQDWGGTPLHF. DNA of the CDR3: TGTGCCAGCAGCCAAGATTGGGGAGGGACACCCCTCCACTTT.

This chain links TRBV27 with TRBJ1-2, with a tentative D call TRBD1 (6 bases). The CDR3 is made up of 14 amino acids. With 5 bases removed from V and 7 bases from J, the gap between germline ends came to 17 bases. Per the germline V gene, CDR1 is MNHEY and CDR2 is SMNVEV (reference sequence). The CDR3 region is CASSPQRTAFGYTF. The CDR3 bases are TGTGCCAGCAGTCCACAACGGACAGCGTTTGGCTACACCTTC.

The chain is built from TRBV21-1 and TRBJ2-5; the table's D call, TRBD2, was not checked against the DNA. TRBV21-1 is a listed pseudogene. There are 16 residues in the CDR3. CDR3 DNA sequence: TGTGCCAGCAGCAAAGTCGGACTAGCGGCCCAAGAGACCCAGTACTTC. It is translated as CASSKVGLAAQETQYF.

The V and J genes are TRBV2 and TRBJ2-2, with D possibly TRBD2 on 7 matching bases. This CDR3 is 14 amino acids long. Germline V CDR1 and CDR2: SNHLY, FYNNEI. The V gene lost 7 bases and the J gene lost 3 bases, with 12 bases spanning the gap. The CDR3 reads CASKGGWYTGELFF. DNA of the CDR3: TGTGCCAGCAAGGGGGGGTGGTACACCGGGGAGCTGTTTTTT.

This chain links TRBV2 with TRBJ2-2; D not certain. The CDR3 consists of 13 residues. V was pared by 5 bases and J by 7 bases, with 11 bases between. Germline V gene data show CDR1 as SNHLY and CDR2 as FYNNEI. The CDR3 is CASSPDPGGELFF. CDR3 DNA: TGTGCCAGCAGTCCTGACCCGGGCGGGGAGCTGTTTTTT.

This clone was observed a handful of times. The chain employs TRBV6-1 and TRBJ1-4; D perhaps matches TRBD1 (6 bases). Per the germline V gene, CDR1 is MNHNS and CDR2 is SASEGT. The CDR3 totals 16 residues. The V end was cut by 3 bases, the J end by 3 bases, with 14 bases between. The CDR3 is CASSDGPAGANEKLFF. The CDR3 DNA follows: TGTGCCAGCAGTGATGGACCGGCAGGGGCTAATGAAAAACTGTTTTTT.

This chain connects TRBV5-4 to TRBJ1-6; 7 nucleotides match TRBD1. The CDR3 length is 15 residues. V trimming: 1 base; J trimming: 7 bases; junction bases outside the gene matches: 5. Looked up from germline, CDR1 is SGHNT and CDR2 is YYREEE (reference sequence). CDR3 in DNA: TGTGCCAGCAGCTTGAAGACAGGGAACAATTCACCCCTCCACTTT. It encodes CASSLKTGNNSPLHF.

The chain recombines TRBV2 with TRBJ1-1; 7 bases match TRBD1. The CDR3 totals 14 residues. Trimming removed 5 bases from V and 2 bases from J; junction bases left unmatched: 5. Per germline, CDR1 SNHLY and CDR2 FYNNEI. Here the CDR3 DNA reads TGTGCCAGCAGTTCCAACAGGGGAAACACTGAAGCTTTCTTT. Translating it yields CASSSNRGNTEAFF. The full variable domain, its missing parts supplied by reference TRBV2 and TRBJ1-1, is EPEVTQTPSHQVTQMGQEVILRCVPISNHLYFYWYRQILGQKVEFLVSFYNNEISEKSEIFDDQFSVERPDGSNFTLKIRSTKLEDSAMYFCASSSNRGNTEAFFGQGTRLTVV.

The chain combines TRBV9 with TRBJ1-4, with a possible D match to TRBD1 (5 bases). Trimming shortened V by 4 bases and J by 8 bases, and 27 bases separated the two germline ends. The CDR3 contains 18 residues. Germline V lookup: CDR1 SGDLS, CDR2 YYNGEE. CDR3 residues: CASSPQFPPGVVGEKLFF. CDR3 DNA sequence: TGTGCCAGCAGCCCCCAGTTCCCACCGGGGGTCGTAGGGGAAAAACTGTTTTTT.